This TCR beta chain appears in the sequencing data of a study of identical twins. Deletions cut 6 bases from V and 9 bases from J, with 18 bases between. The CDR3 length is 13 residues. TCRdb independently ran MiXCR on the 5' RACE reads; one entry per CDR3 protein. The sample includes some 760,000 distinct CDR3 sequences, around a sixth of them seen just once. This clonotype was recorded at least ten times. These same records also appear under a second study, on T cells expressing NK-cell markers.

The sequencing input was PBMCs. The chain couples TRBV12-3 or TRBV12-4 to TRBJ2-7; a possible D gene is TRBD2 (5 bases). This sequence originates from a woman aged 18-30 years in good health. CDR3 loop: CASSLDGLFGQYF. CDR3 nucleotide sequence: TGTGCCAGCAGCCTTGATGGACTCTTCGGGCAGTACTTC.